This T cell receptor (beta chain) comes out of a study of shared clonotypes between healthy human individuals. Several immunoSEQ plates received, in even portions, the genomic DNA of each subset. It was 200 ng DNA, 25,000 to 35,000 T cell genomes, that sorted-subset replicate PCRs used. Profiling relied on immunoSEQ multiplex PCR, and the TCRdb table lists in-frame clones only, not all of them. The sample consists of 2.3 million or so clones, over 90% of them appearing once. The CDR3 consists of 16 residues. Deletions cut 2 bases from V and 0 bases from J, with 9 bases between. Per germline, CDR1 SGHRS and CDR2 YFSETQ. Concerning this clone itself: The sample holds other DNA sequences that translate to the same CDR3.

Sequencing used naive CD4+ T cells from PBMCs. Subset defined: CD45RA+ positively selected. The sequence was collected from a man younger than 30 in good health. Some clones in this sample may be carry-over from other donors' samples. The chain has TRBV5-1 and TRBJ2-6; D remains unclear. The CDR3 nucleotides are TGCGCCAGCAGCTTAGGACGGACCTCTGGGGCCAACGTCCTGACTTTC. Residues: CASSLGRTSGANVLTF. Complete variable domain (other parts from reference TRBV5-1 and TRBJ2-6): KAGVTQTPRYLIKTRGQQVTLSCSPISGHRSVSWYQQTPGQGLQFLFEYFSETQRNKGNFPGRFSGRQFSNSRSEMNVSTLELGDSALYLCASSLGRTSGANVLTFGAGSRLTVL.